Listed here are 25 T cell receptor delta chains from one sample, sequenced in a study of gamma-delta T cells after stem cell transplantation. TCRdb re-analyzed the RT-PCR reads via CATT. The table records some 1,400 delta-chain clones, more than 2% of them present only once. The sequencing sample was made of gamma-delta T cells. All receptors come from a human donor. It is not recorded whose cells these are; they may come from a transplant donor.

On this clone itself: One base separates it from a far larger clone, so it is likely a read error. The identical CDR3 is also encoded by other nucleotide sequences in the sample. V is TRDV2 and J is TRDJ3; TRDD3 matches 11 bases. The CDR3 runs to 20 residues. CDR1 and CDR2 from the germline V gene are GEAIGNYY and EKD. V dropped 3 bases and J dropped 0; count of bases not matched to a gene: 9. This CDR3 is CACDSPTGGYLSWDTRQMFF. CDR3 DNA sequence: TGTGCCTGTGACTCTCCTACTGGGGGATATCTCTCCTGGGACACCCGACAGATGTTTTTC.

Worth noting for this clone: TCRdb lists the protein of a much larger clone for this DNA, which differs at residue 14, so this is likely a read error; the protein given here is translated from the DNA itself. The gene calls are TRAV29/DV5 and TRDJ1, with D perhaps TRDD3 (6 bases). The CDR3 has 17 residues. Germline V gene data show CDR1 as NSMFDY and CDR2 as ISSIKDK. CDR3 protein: CAASGGMLGPSLDRLIF. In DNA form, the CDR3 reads TGTGCAGCAAGCGGGGGCATGCTGGGGCCAAGTCTCGATAGACTCATCTTT. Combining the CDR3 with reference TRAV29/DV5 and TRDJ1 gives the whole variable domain DQQVKQNSPSLSVQEGRISILNCDYTNSMFDYFLWYKKYPAEGPTFLISISSIKDKNEDGRFTVFLNKSAKHLSLHIVPSQPGDSAVYFCAASGGMLGPSLDRLIFGKGTRVTVEP.

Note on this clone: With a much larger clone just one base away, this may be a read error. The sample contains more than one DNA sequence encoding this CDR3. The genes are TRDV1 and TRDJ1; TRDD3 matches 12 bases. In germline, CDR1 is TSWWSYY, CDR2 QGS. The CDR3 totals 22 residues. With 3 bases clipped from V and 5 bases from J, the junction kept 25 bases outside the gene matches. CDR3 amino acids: CALGEGTFPTFILGDTSDKLIF. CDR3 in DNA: TGTGCTCTTGGGGAGGGAACCTTCCCTACCTTTATACTGGGGGATACTAGTGATAAACTCATCTTT.

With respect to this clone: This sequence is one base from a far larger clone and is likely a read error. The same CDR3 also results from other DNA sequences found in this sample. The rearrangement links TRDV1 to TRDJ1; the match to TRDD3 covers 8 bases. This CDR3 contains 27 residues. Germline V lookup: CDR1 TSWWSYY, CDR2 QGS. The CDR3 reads CALGELPSLWVLYWGDRFRQYTDKLIF. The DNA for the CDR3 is TGTGCCCTTGGGGAACTCCCCTCGCTTTGGGTCCTCTACTGGGGGGACAGGTTCCGCCAGTACACCGATAAACTCATCTTT.

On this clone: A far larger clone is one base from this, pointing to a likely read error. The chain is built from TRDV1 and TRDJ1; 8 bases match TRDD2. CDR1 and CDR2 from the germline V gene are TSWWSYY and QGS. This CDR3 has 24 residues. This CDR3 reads CALGEPRLVLPTGSYGDGTAKLIF. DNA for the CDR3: TGTGCTCTTGGGGAGCCCCGACTCGTACTTCCTACGGGGTCTTATGGGGATGGTACCGCTAAACTCATCTTT.

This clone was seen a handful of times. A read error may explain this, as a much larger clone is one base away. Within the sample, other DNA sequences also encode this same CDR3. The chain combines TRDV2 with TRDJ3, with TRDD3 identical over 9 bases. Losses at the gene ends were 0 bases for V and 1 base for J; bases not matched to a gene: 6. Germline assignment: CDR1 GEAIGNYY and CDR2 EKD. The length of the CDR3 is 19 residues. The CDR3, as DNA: TGTGCCTGTGACACCGGTGGGCTGGGGGATTCCTGGGACACCCGACAGATGTTTTTC. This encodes CACDTGGLGDSWDTRQMFF.

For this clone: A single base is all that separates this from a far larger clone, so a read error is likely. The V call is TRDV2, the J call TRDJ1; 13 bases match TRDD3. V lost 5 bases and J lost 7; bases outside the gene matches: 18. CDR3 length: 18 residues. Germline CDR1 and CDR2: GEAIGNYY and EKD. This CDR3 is CACGGVELGDTQAGKLIF. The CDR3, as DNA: TGTGCCTGTGGCGGGGTCGAACTGGGGGATACGCAGGCTGGTAAACTCATCTTT.

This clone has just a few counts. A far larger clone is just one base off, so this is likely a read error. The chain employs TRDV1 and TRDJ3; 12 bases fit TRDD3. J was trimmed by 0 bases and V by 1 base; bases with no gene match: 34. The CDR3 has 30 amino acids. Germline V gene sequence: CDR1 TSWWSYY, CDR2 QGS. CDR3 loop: CALGEPKPSILLSVDWGIPASSWDTRQMFF. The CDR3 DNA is TGTGCTCTTGGGGAACCAAAACCCTCGATCCTACTGAGTGTTGACTGGGGGATACCCGCGAGCTCCTGGGACACCCGACAGATGTTTTTC.

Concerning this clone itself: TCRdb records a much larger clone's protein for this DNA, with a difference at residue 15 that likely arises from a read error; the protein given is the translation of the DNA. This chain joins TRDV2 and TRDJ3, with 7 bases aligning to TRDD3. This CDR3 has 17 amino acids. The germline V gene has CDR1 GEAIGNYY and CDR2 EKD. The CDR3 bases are TGTGCCTGTGTACCCGGGGGATCTTTCTGGGACACCCGACAGTTGTTTTTC. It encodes CACVPGGSFWDTRQLFF.

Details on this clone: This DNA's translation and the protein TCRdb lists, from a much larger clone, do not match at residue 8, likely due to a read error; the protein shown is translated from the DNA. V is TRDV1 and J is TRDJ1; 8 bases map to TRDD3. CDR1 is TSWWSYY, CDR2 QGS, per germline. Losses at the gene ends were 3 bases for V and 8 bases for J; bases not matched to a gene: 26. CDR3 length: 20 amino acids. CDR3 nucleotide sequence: TGTGCTCTTGGGGAGCTGCTTCTTCTCCTGGCTGGGGGACTTACCTTAAAACTCATCTTT. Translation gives CALGELLLLLAGGLTLKLIF.

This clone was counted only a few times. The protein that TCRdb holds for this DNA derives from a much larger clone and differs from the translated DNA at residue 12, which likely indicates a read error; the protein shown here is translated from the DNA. CDR3: CALGERPPTVYRYTLINTDKLIF. CDR3 DNA sequence: TGTGCTCTTGGGGAACGCCCCCCTACAGTGTACCGGTACACGCTTATAAACACCGATAAACTCATCTTT. The chain uses TRDV1 and TRDJ1, with D perhaps matching TRDD2 (5 bases). The CDR3 totals 23 residues. V dropped 1 base and J dropped 0 bases, with 33 bases sitting between them. CDR1 and CDR2 (germline): TSWWSYY, QGS.

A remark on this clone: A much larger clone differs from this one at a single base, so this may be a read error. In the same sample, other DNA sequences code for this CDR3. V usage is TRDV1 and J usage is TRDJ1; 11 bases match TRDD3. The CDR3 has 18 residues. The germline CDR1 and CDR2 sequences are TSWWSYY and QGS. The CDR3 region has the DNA TGTGCTCTTGGGGAACTTAATCCCTGGGGGATACCACCCGATAAACTTATCTTT. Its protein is CALGELNPWGIPPDKLIF.

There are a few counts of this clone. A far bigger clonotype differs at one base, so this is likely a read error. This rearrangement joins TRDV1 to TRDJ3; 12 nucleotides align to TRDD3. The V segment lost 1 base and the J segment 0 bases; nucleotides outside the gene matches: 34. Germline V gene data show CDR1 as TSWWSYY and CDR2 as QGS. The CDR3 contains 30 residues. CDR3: CALGEPKPSILPSVNWGIPASSWDTRQMFF. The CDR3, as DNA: TGTGCTCTTGGGGAACCAAAACCCTCGATCCTACCGAGTGTTAACTGGGGGATACCCGCGAGCTCCTGGGACACCCGACAGATGTTTTTC.

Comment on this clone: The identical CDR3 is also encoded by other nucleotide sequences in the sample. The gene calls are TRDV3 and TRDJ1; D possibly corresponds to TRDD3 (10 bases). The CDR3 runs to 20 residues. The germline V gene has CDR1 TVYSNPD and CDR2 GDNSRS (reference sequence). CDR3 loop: CAAPSYGLTGGSYEADKLIF. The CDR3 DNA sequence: TGTGCTGCCCCTTCCTACGGGTTGACTGGGGGATCGTATGAGGCCGATAAACTCATCTTT.

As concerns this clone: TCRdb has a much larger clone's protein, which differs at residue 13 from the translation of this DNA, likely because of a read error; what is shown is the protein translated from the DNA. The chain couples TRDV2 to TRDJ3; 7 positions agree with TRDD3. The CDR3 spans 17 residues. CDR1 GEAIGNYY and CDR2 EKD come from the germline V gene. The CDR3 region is CACVPGGSFWDTLQMFF. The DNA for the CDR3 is TGTGCCTGTGTACCCGGGGGATCTTTCTGGGACACCCTACAGATGTTTTTC.

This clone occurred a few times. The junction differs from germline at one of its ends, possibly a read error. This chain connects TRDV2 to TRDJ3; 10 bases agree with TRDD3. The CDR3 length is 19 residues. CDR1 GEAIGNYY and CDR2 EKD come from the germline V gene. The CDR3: CACDITGGFAEWATRQMFF. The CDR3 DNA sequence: TGTGCCTGTGACATAACTGGGGGATTTGCGGAGTGGGCCACCCGACAGATGTTTTTC.

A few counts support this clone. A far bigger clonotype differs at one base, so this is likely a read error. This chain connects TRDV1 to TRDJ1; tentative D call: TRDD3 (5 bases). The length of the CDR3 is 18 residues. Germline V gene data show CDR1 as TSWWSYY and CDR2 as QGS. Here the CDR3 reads CALGDSTKGGEYTDKPIF. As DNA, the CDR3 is TGTGCTCTTGGGGACAGTACCAAGGGCGGGGAGTACACCGATAAACCCATCTTT.

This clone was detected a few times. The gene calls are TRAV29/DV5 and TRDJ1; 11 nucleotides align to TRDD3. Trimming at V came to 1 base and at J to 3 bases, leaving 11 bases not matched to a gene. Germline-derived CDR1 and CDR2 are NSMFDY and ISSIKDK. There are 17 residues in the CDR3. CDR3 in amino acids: CAASTETGWGIPDKLIF. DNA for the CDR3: TGTGCAGCAAGCACTGAGACCGGCTGGGGGATACCCGATAAACTCATCTTT. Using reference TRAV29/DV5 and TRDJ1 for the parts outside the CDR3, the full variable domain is DQQVKQNSPSLSVQEGRISILNCDYTNSMFDYFLWYKKYPAEGPTFLISISSIKDKNEDGRFTVFLNKSAKHLSLHIVPSQPGDSAVYFCAASTETGWGIPDKLIFGKGTRVTVEP.

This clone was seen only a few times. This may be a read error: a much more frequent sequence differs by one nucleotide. The CDR3, as DNA: TGTGCTCTTGGGGAATTAGGTAGTCCCTTCCTACGGTACTGGGGGATGGAAGGGAGGTACACCGATAAACCCATCTTT. It translates to CALGELGSPFLRYWGMEGRYTDKPIF. J is TRDJ1 and V is TRDV1, with D tentatively TRDD3 (10 bases). This CDR3 region has 26 residues. Germline CDR1 reads TSWWSYY; CDR2 reads QGS.

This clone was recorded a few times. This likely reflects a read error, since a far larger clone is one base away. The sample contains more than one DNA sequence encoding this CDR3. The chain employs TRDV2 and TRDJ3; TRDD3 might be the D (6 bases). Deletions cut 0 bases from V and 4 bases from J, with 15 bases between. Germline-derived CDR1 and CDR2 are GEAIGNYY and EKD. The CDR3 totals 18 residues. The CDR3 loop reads CACDTAGGISWDTRQMFF. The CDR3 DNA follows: TGTGCCTGTGACACCGCCGGGGGAATATCTTGGGACACCCGACAGATGTTTTTC.

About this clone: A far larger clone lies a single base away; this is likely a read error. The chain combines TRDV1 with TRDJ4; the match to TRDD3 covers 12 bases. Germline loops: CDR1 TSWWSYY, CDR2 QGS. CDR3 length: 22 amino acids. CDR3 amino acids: CAPGDHFLHPLLGDTQVRPLIF. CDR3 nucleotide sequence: TGTGCTCCTGGGGACCATTTCCTCCACCCGCTACTGGGGGATACCCAAGTCAGACCCCTGATCTTT.

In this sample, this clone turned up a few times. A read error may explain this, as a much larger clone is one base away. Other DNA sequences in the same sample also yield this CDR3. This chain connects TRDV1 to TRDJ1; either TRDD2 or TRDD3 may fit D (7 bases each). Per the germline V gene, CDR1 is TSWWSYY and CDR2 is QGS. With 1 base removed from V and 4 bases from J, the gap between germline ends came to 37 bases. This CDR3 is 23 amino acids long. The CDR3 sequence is CALGEPPPFLWDTLFFLGDKLIF. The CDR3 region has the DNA TGTGCTCTTGGGGAACCACCTCCCTTCCTGTGGGATACCCTCTTTTTTCTCGGCGATAAACTCATCTTT.

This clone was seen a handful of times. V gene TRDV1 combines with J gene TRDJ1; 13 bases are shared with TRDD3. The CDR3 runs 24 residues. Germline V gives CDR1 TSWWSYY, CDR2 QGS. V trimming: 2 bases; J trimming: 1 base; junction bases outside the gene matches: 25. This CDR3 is CALGELGSPFLRYWGIRSTDKLIF. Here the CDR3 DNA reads TGTGCTCTTGGGGAATTAGGTAGTCCCTTCCTACGGTACTGGGGGATACGCTCCACCGATAAACTCATCTTT.

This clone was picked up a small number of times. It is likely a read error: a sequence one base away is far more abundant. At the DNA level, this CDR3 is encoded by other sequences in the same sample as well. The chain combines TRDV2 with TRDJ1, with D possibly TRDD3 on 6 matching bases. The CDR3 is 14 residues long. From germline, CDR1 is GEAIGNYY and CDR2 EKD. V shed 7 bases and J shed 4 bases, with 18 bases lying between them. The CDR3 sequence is CACDQGELNDKLIF. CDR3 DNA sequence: TGTGCCTGCGACCAGGGGGAGCTTAACGATAAACTCATCTTT.

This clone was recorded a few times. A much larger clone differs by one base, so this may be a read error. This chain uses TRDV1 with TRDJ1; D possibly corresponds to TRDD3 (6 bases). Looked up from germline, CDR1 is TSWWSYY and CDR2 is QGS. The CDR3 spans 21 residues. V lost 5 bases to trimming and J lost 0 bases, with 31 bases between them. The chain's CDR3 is CALGYVPFYRRGTAYTDKLIF. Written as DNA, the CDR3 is TGTGCTCTTGGGTACGTTCCTTTTTACCGCCGGGGGACCGCGTACACCGATAAACTCATCTTT.